This entry lists 25 T cell receptor beta chains sequenced from one sample in a study of regulatory T cells in long-lasting Graves disease (dated by TCRdb to the early 2020s). What this sample's time point label stands for: newly diagnosed GD, antithyroid drugs for less than 3 months. RNA was extracted from PBMCs in TRIzol for both TCR sequencing and RNA sequencing. The method behind the library was multiplex PCR. Data came from an Illumina HiSeq 4000. CDR3 regions were amplified by Arm-PCR with iRepertoire HTBI primers to construct TCR beta libraries. TCRdb itself trimmed the public reads at Q25 with fastp, ran MiXCR and retained productive beta chains. For every CDR3 protein sequence, its rows merge into one entry that carries the most common genes and DNA. The sample table contains a few hundred thousand distinct CDR3 sequences; only one count was recorded for 16% of them. The ten largest clonotypes hold roughly 30% of the sample.

The same sample was also studied in work on T cells in Graves' hyperthyroidism and ophthalmopathy.

Sequenced here: peripheral blood mononuclear cells (PBMCs), sampled at new diagnosis, from a patient treated with antithyroid drugs. These receptors all stem from a man aged 35 to 55 with Graves disease. Donor details come from another sample of the same person, matched by shared clones.

This clonotype was recorded many times. CDR3 loop: CASSLSGGAPTQYF. In DNA, the CDR3 is TGTGCCAGCTCCCTTAGCGGGGGGGCCCCTACGCAGTATTTT. The chain uses TRBV28 and TRBJ2-3, with TRBD2 matching over 11 bases. Trimming cost V 8 bases and J 8 bases; bases outside gene matches: 9. Germline assignment: CDR1 MDHEN and CDR2 SYDVKM. The CDR3 covers 14 residues.

The V call is TRBV9, the J call TRBJ1-5; a possible D gene is TRBD1 (5 bases). From germline, CDR1 is SGDLS and CDR2 YYNGEE. The CDR3 totals 15 residues. V lost 3 bases and J 4 bases, leaving 14 bases between the germline ends. The CDR3 coding sequence is TGTGCCAGCAGCGGCGATGGGACGGGAAATCAGCCCCAGCATTTT. It is translated as CASSGDGTGNQPQHF.

In its sample, this clonotype was seen many times. This chain joins TRBV18 and TRBJ1-4; D call uncertain. The CDR3 runs to 13 residues. Germline V CDR1 and CDR2: KGHSH, LQKENI. V lost 6 bases, J lost 3 bases, and 8 bases lay in between. The CDR3 nucleotides are TGTGCCAGCTCCAGGTCGGCTAATGAAAAACTGTTTTTT. Translation gives CASSRSANEKLFF.

Comments on this clonotype: It may be a read error: a sequence one base away is much more abundant. The chain links TRBV12-3 or TRBV12-4 to TRBJ2-7, with 7 nucleotides matching TRBD1. The CDR3 is 14 residues long. The CDR3 loop is CASSPWDSTHERYF. The CDR3 region has the DNA TGTGCCAGCTCACCCTGGGACAGTACCCACGAGCGGTACTTC.

Many counts were recorded for this clonotype. This chain links TRBV7-8 with TRBJ1-1; TRBD1 matches 12 bases. This CDR3 contains 18 residues. Germline V gene lookup returns CDR1 SGHVS and CDR2 FQNEAQ. Trimming removed 0 bases from V and 1 base from J; junction bases left unmatched: 6. CDR3 coding DNA: TGTGCCAGCAGCTTAGCACCGGGACAGGGGGCCGGGAACACTGAAGCTTTCTTT. This encodes CASSLAPGQGAGNTEAFF.

J is TRBJ2-3 and V is TRBV5-1; 10 bases are a match to TRBD2. This CDR3 contains 15 residues. Looked up from germline, CDR1 is SGHRS and CDR2 is YFSETQ. Unmatched junction bases numbered 5, after V lost 5 bases and J lost 2 bases. DNA of the CDR3: TGCGCCAGCAGGCCCGGGACTAGCGACACAGATACGCAGTATTTT. Translation: CASRPGTSDTDTQYF.

This clonotype has ten or more counts. The chain employs TRBV20-1 and TRBJ2-3; D may be TRBD1 (6 bases). CDR1 is DFQATT and CDR2 is SNEGSKA in the germline V gene (reference sequence). V was clipped by 4 bases and J by 3 bases, with 14 bases between them. The CDR3 extends over 14 amino acids. The CDR3 is CSATPGQSTDTQYF. The CDR3 DNA sequence: TGCAGTGCTACTCCGGGACAATCGACAGATACGCAGTATTTT.

V gene TRBV6-2 or TRBV6-3 combines with J gene TRBJ1-2, with D maybe TRBD1 (6 bases). The CDR3 is made up of 15 amino acids. The V and J ends lost 0 bases and 2 bases respectively, with 10 bases between them. CDR1 is MNHEY, CDR2 SVGEGT, per germline. The CDR3 sequence: CASSYSVQGNYGYTF. DNA for the CDR3: TGTGCCAGCAGTTACTCGGTACAGGGCAACTATGGCTACACCTTC.

V usage is TRBV27 and J usage is TRBJ1-6; D perhaps matches TRBD1 (6 bases). V gave up 5 bases and J gave up 4 bases, with 12 bases separating them. Looked up from germline, CDR1 is MNHEY and CDR2 is SMNVEV (reference sequence). The CDR3 runs 15 residues. The chain's CDR3 is CASSTDQGYNSPLHF. CDR3 DNA: TGTGCCAGCAGTACAGACCAGGGGTATAATTCACCCCTCCACTTT.

The sample holds many counts of this clonotype. The chain combines TRBV12-3 or TRBV12-4 with TRBJ2-5; D gene uncertain. This CDR3 comprises 13 residues. Trimming stripped 3 bases from V and 7 bases from J, with 12 bases between. The CDR3 DNA reads as TGTGCCAGCAGTTTGACGGAATCCGGGACCCAGTACTTC. Translated, it gives CASSLTESGTQYF.

The table lists this clonotype with many counts. The V and J genes are TRBV12-3 or TRBV12-4 and TRBJ2-5; no firm D call. The V end was cut by 3 bases, the J end by 1 base, with 6 bases between. The CDR3 spans 13 residues. Written as DNA, the CDR3 is TGTGCCAGCAGTTTCGGCCTCCAAGAGACCCAGTACTTC. Protein: CASSFGLQETQYF.

This rearrangement joins TRBV7-9 to TRBJ1-1; D gene ambiguous. This CDR3 has 14 residues. V was shortened by 1 base and J by 1 base, with 7 bases between the two germline ends. Looked up from germline, CDR1 is SEHNR and CDR2 is FQNEAQ (reference sequence). The CDR3, as DNA: TGTGCCAGCAGCTTAGGGGTGGAGAACACTGAAGCTTTCTTT. Protein sequence: CASSLGVENTEAFF.

Only a few counts were recorded for this clonotype. The rearrangement links TRBV5-1 to TRBJ1-6; D is unclear. With 0 bases removed from V and 8 bases from J, the gap between germline ends came to 9 bases. This CDR3 comprises 14 residues. Germline V gene data show CDR1 as SGHRS and CDR2 as YFSETQ. Here the CDR3 reads CASSLAEGHSPLHF. The CDR3 DNA sequence: TGCGCCAGCAGCTTGGCAGAGGGCCATTCACCCCTCCACTTT. Using reference TRBV5-1 and TRBJ1-6 for the parts outside the CDR3, the full variable domain is KAGVTQTPRYLIKTRGQQVTLSCSPISGHRSVSWYQQTPGQGLQFLFEYFSETQRNKGNFPGRFSGRQFSNSRSEMNVSTLELGDSALYLCASSLAEGHSPLHFGNGTRLTVT.

In regard to this clonotype: A junction end diverges from the germline sequence, so it may reflect a read error. V usage is TRBV5-1 and J usage is TRBJ2-5; the match to TRBD2 covers 10 bases. Germline CDR1 SGHRS, CDR2 YFSETQ. The CDR3 is 16 amino acids. In nucleotides, the CDR3 is TGTGCCAGCAGCGGTGGGCCTAGCGGGGGAAGAGAGACCCAGTACTTC. This encodes CASSGGPSGGRETQYF.

The V gene is TRBV27, the J gene TRBJ1-5, with D unclear. Trimming took 4 bases from V and 3 from J, leaving 7 bases between them. This CDR3 is 13 amino acids long. Germline V lookup: CDR1 MNHEY, CDR2 SMNVEV (reference sequence). Written as DNA, the CDR3 is TGTGCCAGCAGTTGGGTCGCCAATCAGCCCCAGCATTTT. It is translated as CASSWVANQPQHF.

This clonotype was recorded many times. One end of the junction varies from germline; a read error may be responsible. The J gene is TRBJ2-3, the V gene TRBV29-1; D gene unclear. Germline CDR1 reads SQVTM; CDR2 reads ANQGSEA. This CDR3 is built from 12 residues. The CDR3: CSFEKDTDTQYF. The CDR3 nucleotides read TGCAGCTTTGAGAAAGACACAGATACGCAGTATTTT.

Ten or more counts support this clonotype. The V call is TRBV6-9, the J call TRBJ2-7; a weak D match, TRBD2 (7 bases). The germline V gene encodes CDR1 MNHGY and CDR2 SVAAGI. The CDR3 is 14 amino acids. The germline V and J ends were trimmed by 3 bases and 2 bases, with 11 bases remaining between them. CDR3 region: CASSYGGRPYEQYF. The CDR3 region has the DNA TGTGCCAGCAGTTACGGGGGGCGGCCCTACGAGCAGTACTTC.

This clonotype came up many times. The chain combines TRBV28 with TRBJ2-5; 11 nucleotides line up with TRBD2. CDR1 MDHEN and CDR2 SYDVKM come from the germline V gene. This CDR3 has 15 residues. Trimming removed 6 bases from V and 1 base from J; junction bases left unmatched: 4. In nucleotides, the CDR3 is TGTGCCAGCAGCCTGACTAGCGGGGCCCAAGAGACCCAGTACTTC. Amino acid sequence: CASSLTSGAQETQYF.

The rearrangement links TRBV28 to TRBJ2-3; D gene uncertain. The germline V and J ends were trimmed by 6 bases and 0 bases, with 19 bases remaining between them. CDR3 length equals 17 residues. Germline V gene data show CDR1 as MDHEN and CDR2 as SYDVKM. CDR3 sequence (DNA): TGTGCCAGCAGCCCTACGATAGGTAGTTTGAGCACAGATACGCAGTATTTT. This encodes CASSPTIGSLSTDTQYF.

This clonotype was counted at least ten times. The rearrangement links TRBV12-3 or TRBV12-4 to TRBJ2-5, with D perhaps TRBD2 (5 bases). The CDR3 length is 13 residues. The V end lost 6 bases, the J end lost 4 bases, and 12 bases lay between the germline ends. CDR3 sequence: CASSTLVGETQYF. The CDR3, as DNA: TGTGCCAGCAGCACACTAGTCGGAGAGACCCAGTACTTC.

The chain employs TRBV12-3 or TRBV12-4 and TRBJ1-5; D unresolved. Deletions cut 4 bases from V and 3 bases from J, with 16 bases between. CDR3 length: 16 amino acids. CDR3 bases: TGTGCCAGCAGTTGGGAAGGGTATTCCCCCAATCAGCCCCAGCATTTT. Encoded protein: CASSWEGYSPNQPQHF.

V usage is TRBV11-2 and J usage is TRBJ1-5, with D hard to call. Between the trimmed V and J ends, which lost 0 bases and 7 bases, there was a span of 7 bases. Germline CDR1 reads SGHAT; CDR2 reads FQNNGV. CDR3 length: 13 residues. CDR3 in amino acids: CASSLDSSQPQHF. CDR3 sequence (DNA): TGTGCCAGCAGCTTAGATAGTTCCCAGCCCCAGCATTTT.

This clonotype has at least ten counts. This rearrangement joins TRBV28 to TRBJ2-7, with D possibly matching TRBD1 (6 bases). Trimming removed 5 bases from V and 3 bases from J, with 17 bases in between. Per germline, CDR1 MDHEN and CDR2 SYDVKM. This CDR3 has 15 amino acids. The CDR3 here is CASSPTGRGYYEQYF. The CDR3 nucleotides read TGTGCCAGCAGTCCGACAGGAAGGGGCTACTACGAGCAGTACTTC.

This chain connects TRBV28 to TRBJ2-1; TRBD1 matches at 10 bases. The V and J ends lost 6 bases and 7 bases, in that order; junction bases with no gene match: 6. Germline values: CDR1 MDHEN, CDR2 SYDVKM. The CDR3 contains 14 residues. CDR3 protein: CASRGQGLSNEQFF. Written as DNA, the CDR3 is TGTGCCAGCAGGGGACAGGGGCTATCAAATGAGCAGTTCTTC.

This clonotype was seen ten or more times. The gene calls are TRBV24-1 and TRBJ2-1; D is unclear. The CDR3 runs to 12 residues. Looked up from germline, CDR1 is KGHDR and CDR2 is SFDVKD. With 4 bases removed from V and 7 bases from J, the gap between germline ends came to 7 bases. The CDR3 DNA reads as TGTGCCACCAGTGACCATAGGAATGAGCAGTTCTTC. Protein product: CATSDHRNEQFF.